These 6 T cell receptor beta chains were all obtained from the same sample, sequenced in a study of TIL therapy for anti-PD-1-resistant metastatic lung cancer. This was the immunoSEQ v3 assay. Some clones are missing from TCRdb's copy, which holds only in-frame ones; the method was immunoSEQ multiplex PCR. The sample gives tens of thousands of clones, 69% of which show up once; approximately 7% is in the top ten. As for time point: pre-treatment sample, taken before nivolumab and TIL therapy. Sequences were derived from blood, sampled at baseline. All receptors derive from a person aged 25-80 years with non-small cell lung cancer.

The CDR3 DNA follows: TGCGCCAGCAGCTTCATTACAGGGGGGACCTACGAGCAGTACTTC. Translating it yields CASSFITGGTYEQYF. The chain combines TRBV5-1 with TRBJ2-7; TRBD1 agrees at 8 bases. The CDR3 has 15 amino acids. Germline assignment: CDR1 SGHRS and CDR2 YFSETQ. Trimming at V came to 2 bases and at J to 2 bases, leaving 6 bases not matched to a gene.

The chain recombines TRBV29-1 with TRBJ1-2; 11 nucleotides agree with TRBD1. The germline gives CDR1 SQVTM, CDR2 ANQGSEA. Unmatched junction bases numbered 8, after V lost 8 bases and J lost 0 bases. CDR3 length: 15 residues. CDR3 protein: CSISGTGGANYGYTF. The CDR3 DNA reads TGCAGCATTTCGGGGACAGGGGGAGCTAACTATGGCTACACCTTC. Supplemented by reference TRBV29-1 and TRBJ1-2, the full variable domain reads SAVISQKPSRDICQRGTSLTIQCQVDSQVTMMFWYRQQPGQSLTLIATANQGSEATYESGFVIDKFPISRPNLTFSTLTVSNMSPEDSSIYLCSISGTGGANYGYTFGSGTRLTVV.

V is TRBV28 and J is TRBJ1-3; no definite D call. Deletions cut 5 bases from V and 0 bases from J, with 17 bases between. Per germline, CDR1 MDHEN and CDR2 SYDVKM. This CDR3 has 17 residues. The CDR3 coding sequence is TGTGCCAGCAGTGGGAATGTTGCACCGGGCTCTGGAAACACCATATATTTT. Translation: CASSGNVAPGSGNTIYF.

The chain has TRBV6-5 and TRBJ2-7; D is ambiguous. Between the trimmed V and J ends, which lost 0 bases and 0 bases, there was a span of 12 bases. The CDR3 is 16 amino acids. In germline, CDR1 is MNHEY, CDR2 SVGAGI. CDR3 amino acids: CASSYSKTTYSYEQYF. The CDR3 bases are TGTGCCAGCAGTTACTCTAAGACAACGTACTCCTACGAGCAGTACTTC.

The rearrangement links TRBV7-9 to TRBJ2-5, with 14 bases that match TRBD2. The CDR3 sequence is 18 residues long. CDR1 is SEHNR, CDR2 FQNEAQ, per germline (reference sequence). Losses at the gene ends were 7 bases for V and 1 base for J; bases not matched to a gene: 11. The CDR3 protein is CASTSGTSGSWIQETQYF. The CDR3 region has the DNA TGTGCCAGCACCTCAGGGACTAGCGGGAGCTGGATCCAAGAGACCCAGTACTTC.

The CDR3 DNA sequence: TGCAGCTCTTTAGGGGTGAACACTGAAGCTTTCTTT. Its translation: CSSLGVNTEAFF. The chain joins TRBV29-1 to TRBJ1-1; D is perhaps TRBD1 (5 bases). This CDR3 has 12 residues. Between the trimmed V and J ends, which lost 8 bases and 0 bases, there was a span of 10 bases. CDR1 is SQVTM, CDR2 ANQGSEA, per germline.